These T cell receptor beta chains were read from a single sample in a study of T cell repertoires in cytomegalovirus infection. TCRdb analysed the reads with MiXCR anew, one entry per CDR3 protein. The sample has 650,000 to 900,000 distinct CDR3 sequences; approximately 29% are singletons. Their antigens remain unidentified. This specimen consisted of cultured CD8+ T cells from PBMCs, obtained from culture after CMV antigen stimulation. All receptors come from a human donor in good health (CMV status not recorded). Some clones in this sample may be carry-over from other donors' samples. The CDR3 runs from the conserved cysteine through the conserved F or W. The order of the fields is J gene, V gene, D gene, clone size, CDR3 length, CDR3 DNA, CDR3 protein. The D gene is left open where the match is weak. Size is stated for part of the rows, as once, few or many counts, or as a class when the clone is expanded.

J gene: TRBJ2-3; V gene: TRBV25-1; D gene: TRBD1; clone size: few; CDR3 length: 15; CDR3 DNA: TGTGCCAGCACCTACAGGGGGTCCTACACAGATACGCAGTATTTT; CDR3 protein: CASTYRGSYTDTQYF
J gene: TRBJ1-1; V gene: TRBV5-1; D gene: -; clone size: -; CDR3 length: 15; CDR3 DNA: TGCGCCAGCAGCCCCCGTCGAACTTTGAACACTGAAGCTTTCTTT; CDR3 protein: CASSPRRTLNTEAFF
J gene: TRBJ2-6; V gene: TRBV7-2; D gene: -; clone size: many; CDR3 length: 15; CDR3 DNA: TGTGCCAGCAGCCCAACCCTCTCTGGGGCCAACGTCCTGACTTTC; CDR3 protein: CASSPTLSGANVLTF
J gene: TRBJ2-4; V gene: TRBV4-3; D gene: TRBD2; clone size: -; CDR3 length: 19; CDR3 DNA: TGCGCCAGCAGCCAAGGGGCTGGGGGTAGCGGGGGCCCAAAAAACATTCAGTACTTC; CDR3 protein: CASSQGAGGSGGPKNIQYF
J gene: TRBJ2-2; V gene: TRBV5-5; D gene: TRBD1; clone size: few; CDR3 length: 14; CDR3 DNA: TGTGCCAGCGGACAGGGGGCGCGGACCGGGGAGCTGTTTTTT; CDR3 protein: CASGQGARTGELFF
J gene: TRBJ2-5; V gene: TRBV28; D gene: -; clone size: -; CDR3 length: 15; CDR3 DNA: TGTGCCAGCAGTTACCCGGGACTTCAAAAAGAGACCCAGTACTTC; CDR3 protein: CASSYPGLQKETQYF
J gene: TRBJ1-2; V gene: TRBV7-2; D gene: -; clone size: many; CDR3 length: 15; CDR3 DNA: TGTGCCAGCAGCCCCCTGGGAGGGCAAGGCTATGGCTACACCTTC; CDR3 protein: CASSPLGGQGYGYTF
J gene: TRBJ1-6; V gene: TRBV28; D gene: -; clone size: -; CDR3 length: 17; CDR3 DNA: TGTGCCAGCACCTTGCCGCGGGGGCCGAGGGTTGATTCACCCCTCCACTTT; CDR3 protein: CASTLPRGPRVDSPLHF
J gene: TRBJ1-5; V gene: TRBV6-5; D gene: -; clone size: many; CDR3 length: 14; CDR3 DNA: TGTGCCAGCAGTAAGACGGTTAGCAATCAGCCCCAGCATTTT; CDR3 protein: CASSKTVSNQPQHF
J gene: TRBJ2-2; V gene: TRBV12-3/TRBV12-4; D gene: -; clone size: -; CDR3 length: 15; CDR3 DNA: TGTGCCAGCGCCGGGGGTTACGCGAACACCGGGGAGCTGTTTTTT; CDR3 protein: CASAGGYANTGELFF
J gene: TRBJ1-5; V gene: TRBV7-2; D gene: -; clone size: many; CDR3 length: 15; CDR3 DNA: TGTGCCAGCAGCTTAGCGGCAGTTAGAGGTCAGCCCCAGCATTTT; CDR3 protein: CASSLAAVRGQPQHF
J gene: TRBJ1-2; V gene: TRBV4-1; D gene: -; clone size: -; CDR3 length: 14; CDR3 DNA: TGCGCCAGCAGCCAAGATGAGGGGTTCGATGGCTACACCTTC; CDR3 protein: CASSQDEGFDGYTF
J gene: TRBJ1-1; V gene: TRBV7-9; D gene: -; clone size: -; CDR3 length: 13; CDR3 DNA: TGTGCCAGCAGCTCCACGGGAGAGGTTGAAGCTTTCTTT; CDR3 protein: CASSSTGEVEAFF
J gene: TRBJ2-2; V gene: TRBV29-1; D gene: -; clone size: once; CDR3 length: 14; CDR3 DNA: TGCAGCGTCTTTTCCGGGGGTAACACCGGGGAGCTGTTTTTT; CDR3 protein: CSVFSGGNTGELFF
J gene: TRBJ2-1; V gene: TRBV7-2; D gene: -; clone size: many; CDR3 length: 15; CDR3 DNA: TGTGCCAGCAGCTTAGCGGGGGGGGCCCCCAATGAGCAGTTCTTC; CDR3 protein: CASSLAGGAPNEQFF
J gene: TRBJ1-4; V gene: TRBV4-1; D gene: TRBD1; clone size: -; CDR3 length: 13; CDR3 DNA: TGTGCCAGCAGCCACAGGGGGCACGAAAAACTGTTTTTT; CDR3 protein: CASSHRGHEKLFF
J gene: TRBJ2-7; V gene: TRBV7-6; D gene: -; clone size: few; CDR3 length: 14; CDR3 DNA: TGTGCCAGCAGCCAATCGGGACTGGCGGTCGAGCAGTACTTC; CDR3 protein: CASSQSGLAVEQYF
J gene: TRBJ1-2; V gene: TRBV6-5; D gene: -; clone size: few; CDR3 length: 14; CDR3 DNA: TGTGCCAGCAGGCAGGGCAGGACTAACTATGGCTACACCTTC; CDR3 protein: CASRQGRTNYGYTF
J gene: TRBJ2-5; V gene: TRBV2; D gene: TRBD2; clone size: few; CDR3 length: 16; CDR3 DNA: TGTGCCAGCAGATTGACTAGCGGGGGGCCTATGGAGACCCAGTACTTC; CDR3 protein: CASRLTSGGPMETQYF
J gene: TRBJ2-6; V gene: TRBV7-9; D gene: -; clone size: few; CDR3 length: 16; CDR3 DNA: TGTGCCAGCAGCTGGGGGGCGATCTCTGGGGCCAACGTCCTGACTTTC; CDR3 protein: CASSWGAISGANVLTF
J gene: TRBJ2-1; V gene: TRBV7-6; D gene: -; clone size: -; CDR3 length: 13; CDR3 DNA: TGTGCCAGCACCCAACAGGGCGGCAATGAGCAGTTCTTC; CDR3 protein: CASTQQGGNEQFF
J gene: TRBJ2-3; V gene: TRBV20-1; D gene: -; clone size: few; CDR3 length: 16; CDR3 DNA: TGCAGTGCTAGAGATAGAGGGCTGTACTCACCAGATACGCAGTATTTT; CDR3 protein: CSARDRGLYSPDTQYF
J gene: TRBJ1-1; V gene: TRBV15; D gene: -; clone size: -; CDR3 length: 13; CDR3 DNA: TGTGCCACCAGCAGAGATACAGGGACTGTAGCTTTCTTT; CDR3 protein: CATSRDTGTVAFF
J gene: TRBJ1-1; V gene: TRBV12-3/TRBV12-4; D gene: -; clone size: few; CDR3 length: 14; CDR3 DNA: TGTGCCAGCAGCTATGGGGAATTGAACACTGAAGCTTTCTTT; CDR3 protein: CASSYGELNTEAFF
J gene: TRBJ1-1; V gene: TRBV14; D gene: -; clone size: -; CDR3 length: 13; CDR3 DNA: TGTGCCAGCACCAGGTGGAGGAACACTGAAGCTTTCTTT; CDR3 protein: CASTRWRNTEAFF
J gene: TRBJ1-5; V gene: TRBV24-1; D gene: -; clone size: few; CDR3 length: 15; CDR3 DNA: -; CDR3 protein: CATSDFGAGGQPQHF
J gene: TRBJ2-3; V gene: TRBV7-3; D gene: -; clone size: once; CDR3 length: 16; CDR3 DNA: TGTGCCAACAGCTTACTCGGCGGGCTGCTCACAGATACGCAGTATTTT; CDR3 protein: CANSLLGGLLTDTQYF
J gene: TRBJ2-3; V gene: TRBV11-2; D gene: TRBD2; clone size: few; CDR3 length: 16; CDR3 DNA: TGTGCCAGCAGCTTAGCTAGCGGGGGGGCCGGAGATACGCAGTATTTT; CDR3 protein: CASSLASGGAGDTQYF
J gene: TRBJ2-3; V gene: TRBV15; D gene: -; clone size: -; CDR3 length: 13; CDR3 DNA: TGTGCCACCAGCGTTCTTGAGGCCGTGACGCAGTATTTT; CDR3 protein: CATSVLEAVTQYF
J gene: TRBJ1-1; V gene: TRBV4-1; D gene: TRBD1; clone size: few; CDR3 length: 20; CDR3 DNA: TGCGCCAGCAGCGGACAGGGGGCGACAAGAACGAAATCCTTGATTTTAGGAGCTTTCTTT; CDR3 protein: CASSGQGATRTKSLILGAFF
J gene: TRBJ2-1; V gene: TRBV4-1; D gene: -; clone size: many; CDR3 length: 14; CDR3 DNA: TGCGCCAGCAGCCAAGAAGGTCCATACAATGAGCAGTTCTTC; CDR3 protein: CASSQEGPYNEQFF
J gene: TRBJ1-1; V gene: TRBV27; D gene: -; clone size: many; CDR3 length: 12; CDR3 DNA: TGTGCCAGCAGCAGGGAAAACACTGAAGCTTTCTTT; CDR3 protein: CASSRENTEAFF
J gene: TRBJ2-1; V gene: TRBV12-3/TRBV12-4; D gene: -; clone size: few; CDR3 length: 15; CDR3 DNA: TGTGCCAGCAGTGGGGGACGGGTTGAGGTCCATGAGCAGTTCTTC; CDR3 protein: CASSGGRVEVHEQFF
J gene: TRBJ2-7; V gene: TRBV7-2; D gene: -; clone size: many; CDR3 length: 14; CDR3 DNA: TGTGCCAGCAGCTCCATTGGGGGCCTTGACGAGCAGTACTTC; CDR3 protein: CASSSIGGLDEQYF
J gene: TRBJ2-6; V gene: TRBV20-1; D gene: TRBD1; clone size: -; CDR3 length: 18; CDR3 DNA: TGCAGTGCTAGAGGATCCGTGACAGGGAGCCCTGGGGCCAACGTCCTGACTTTC; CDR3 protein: CSARGSVTGSPGANVLTF
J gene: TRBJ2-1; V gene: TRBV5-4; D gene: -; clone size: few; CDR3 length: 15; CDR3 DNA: TGTGCCAGCAGCGGACTTGGGGGGGGCGGCAATGAGCAGTTCTTC; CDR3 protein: CASSGLGGGGNEQFF
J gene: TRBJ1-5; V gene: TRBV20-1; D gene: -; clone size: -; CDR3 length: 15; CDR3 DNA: TGCAGTGCTAGAGATCGGGGGCAGGGGAACCAGCCCCAGCATTTT; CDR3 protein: CSARDRGQGNQPQHF
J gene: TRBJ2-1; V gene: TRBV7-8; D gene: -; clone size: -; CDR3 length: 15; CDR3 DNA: TGTGCCAGCAGCTTAGATCAGGTTTTCTACAATGAGCAGTTCTTC; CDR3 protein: CASSLDQVFYNEQFF
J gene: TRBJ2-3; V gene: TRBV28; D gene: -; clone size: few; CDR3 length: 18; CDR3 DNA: TGTGCCAGCAGGACTGGTGGGGCTAGCGAGCATATCACAGATACGCAGTATTTT; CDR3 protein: CASRTGGASEHITDTQYF
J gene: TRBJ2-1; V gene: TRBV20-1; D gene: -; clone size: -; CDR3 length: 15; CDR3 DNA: TGCAGTGCTCAACCTTTGACGGTTACTTCGAATGAGCAGTTCTTC; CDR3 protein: CSAQPLTVTSNEQFF
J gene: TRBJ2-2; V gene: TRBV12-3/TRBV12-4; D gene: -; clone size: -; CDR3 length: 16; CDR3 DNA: TGTGCCAGCAGCCCGGGGCAGGGGCTGAACACCGGGGAGCTGTTTTTT; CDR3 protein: CASSPGQGLNTGELFF
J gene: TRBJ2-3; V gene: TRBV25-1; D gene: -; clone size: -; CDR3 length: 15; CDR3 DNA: TGTGCCAGCAGTCCCCGGACAGCCTTCACAGATACGCAGTATTTT; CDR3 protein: CASSPRTAFTDTQYF
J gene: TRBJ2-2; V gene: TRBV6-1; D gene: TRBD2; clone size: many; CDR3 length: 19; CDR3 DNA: TGTGCCAGCAGTGAAGCCTCACAAATCTGGCGGGGGTACACCGGGGAGCTGTTTTTT; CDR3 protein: CASSEASQIWRGYTGELFF
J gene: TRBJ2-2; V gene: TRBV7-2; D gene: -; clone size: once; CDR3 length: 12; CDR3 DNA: TGTGCCGGCAGTCCGAACACCGGGGAGCTGTTTTTT; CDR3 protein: CAGSPNTGELFF
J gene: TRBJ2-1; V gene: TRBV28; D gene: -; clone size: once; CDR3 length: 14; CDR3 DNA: TGTGCCAGCAGGCCCCTCAGTTACTACAATGAGCAGTTCTTC; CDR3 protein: CASRPLSYYNEQFF
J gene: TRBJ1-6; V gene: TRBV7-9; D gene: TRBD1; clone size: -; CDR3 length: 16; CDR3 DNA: TGTGCCAGCAGCTTAGCGCGGGCAGGGGACAGCTCACCCCTCCACTTT; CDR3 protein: CASSLARAGDSSPLHF
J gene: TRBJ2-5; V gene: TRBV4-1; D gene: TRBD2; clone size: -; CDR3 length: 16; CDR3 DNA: TGCGCCAGCAGCCAAGAGTGGCGGGGGGCCCAAGAGACCCAGTACTTC; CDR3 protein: CASSQEWRGAQETQYF
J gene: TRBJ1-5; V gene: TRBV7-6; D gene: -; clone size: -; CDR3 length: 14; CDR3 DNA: TGTGCCAGCAGCTCCGGCGGGGGTAGCCAGCCCCAGCATTTT; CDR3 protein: CASSSGGGSQPQHF
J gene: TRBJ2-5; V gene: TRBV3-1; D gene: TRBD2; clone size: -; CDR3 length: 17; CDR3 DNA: TGTGCCAGCAGCCAAGAGGGACTAGCGGGGGTGCAAGAGACCCAGTACTTC; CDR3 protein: CASSQEGLAGVQETQYF
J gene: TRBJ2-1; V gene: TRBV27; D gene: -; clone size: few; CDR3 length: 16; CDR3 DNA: TGTGCCAGCAGTACTATAGAAGGTGCGAAGTCCAATGAGCAGTTCTTC; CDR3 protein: CASSTIEGAKSNEQFF
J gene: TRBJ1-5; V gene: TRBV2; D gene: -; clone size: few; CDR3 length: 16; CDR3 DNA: TGTGCCAGCAGTGAAACAGTTCGGGGGCTCAATCAGCCCCAGCATTTT; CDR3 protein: CASSETVRGLNQPQHF
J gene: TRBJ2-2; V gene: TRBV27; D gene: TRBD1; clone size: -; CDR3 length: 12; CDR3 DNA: TGTGGAACACAGGGGGCAACCGGGGAGCTGTTTTTT; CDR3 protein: CGTQGATGELFF
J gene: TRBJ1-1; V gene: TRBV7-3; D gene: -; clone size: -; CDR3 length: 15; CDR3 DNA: TGTGCCAGCAGCTCTGGGACTTTCATGAACACTGAAGCTTTCTTT; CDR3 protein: CASSSGTFMNTEAFF